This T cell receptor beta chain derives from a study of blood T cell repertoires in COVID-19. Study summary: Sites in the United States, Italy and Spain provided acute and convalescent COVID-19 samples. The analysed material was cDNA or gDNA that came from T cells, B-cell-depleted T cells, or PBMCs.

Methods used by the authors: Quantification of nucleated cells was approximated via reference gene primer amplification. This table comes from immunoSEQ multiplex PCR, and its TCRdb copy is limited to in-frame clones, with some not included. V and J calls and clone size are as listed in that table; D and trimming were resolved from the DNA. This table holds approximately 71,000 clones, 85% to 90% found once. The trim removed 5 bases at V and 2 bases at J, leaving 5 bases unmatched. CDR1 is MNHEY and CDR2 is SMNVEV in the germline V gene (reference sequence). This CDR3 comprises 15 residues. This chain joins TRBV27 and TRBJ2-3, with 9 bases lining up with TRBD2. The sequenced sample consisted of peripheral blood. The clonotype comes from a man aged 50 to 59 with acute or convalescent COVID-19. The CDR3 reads CASSVPGLATDTQYF. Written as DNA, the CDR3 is TGTGCCAGCAGTGTTCCGGGACTAGCCACAGATACGCAGTATTTT.